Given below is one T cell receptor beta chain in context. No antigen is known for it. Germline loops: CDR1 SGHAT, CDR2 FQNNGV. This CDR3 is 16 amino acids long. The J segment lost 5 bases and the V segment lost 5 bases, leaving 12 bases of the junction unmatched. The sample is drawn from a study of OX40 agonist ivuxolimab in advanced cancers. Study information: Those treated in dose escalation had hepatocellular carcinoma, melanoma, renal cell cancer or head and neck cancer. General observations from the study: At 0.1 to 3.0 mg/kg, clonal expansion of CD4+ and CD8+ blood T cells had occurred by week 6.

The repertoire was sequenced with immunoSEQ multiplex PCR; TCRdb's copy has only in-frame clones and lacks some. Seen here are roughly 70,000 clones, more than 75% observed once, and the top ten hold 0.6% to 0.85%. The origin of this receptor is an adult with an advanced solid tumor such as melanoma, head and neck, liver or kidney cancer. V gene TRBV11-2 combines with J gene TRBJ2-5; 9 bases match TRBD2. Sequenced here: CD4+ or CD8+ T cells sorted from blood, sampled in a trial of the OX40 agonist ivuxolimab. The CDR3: CASSHNSGGLVETQYF. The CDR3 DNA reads TGTGCCAGCAGCCATAATAGCGGGGGCCTGGTGGAGACCCAGTACTTC.